Described below is a single TCR beta chain sequence and its context. The antigen remains undetermined. The data originate from a study of human T cells and chemical hapten exposure. Findings of the study overall: High-frequency TCRs, those above 1 in 1000, stayed the same after DPC sensitization.

Germline CDR1 and CDR2: MDHEN and SYDVKM. This CDR3 has 16 amino acids. Individual cDNA molecules had unique molecular identifiers attached to them by the library. In TCRdb, the RACE reads were re-called with MiXCR into one record per CDR3 protein. The sample includes 80,000 to 100,000 distinct CDR3 sequences, approximately 8.6% seen only once; the top ten take 2% to 2.5%. Time point defined: patch test 2, 6 weeks after DPC sensitization. Documented treatment: therapeutic diphenylcyclopropenone sensitization with weekly scalp DPC. Investigators collected blood before applying each patch test. The chain is built from TRBV28 and TRBJ2-5, with 7 bases lining up with TRBD2. The sequence came from a woman in her forties with alopecia areata. Some clones in this sample may be carry-over from other donors' samples. Sample: whole blood, taken in connection with sensitization to the hapten diphenylcyclopropenone (DPC). The chain's CDR3 is CATSGAASGVQETQYF. For the CDR3, the DNA is TGTGCAACCTCCGGGGCGGCTAGCGGAGTCCAAGAGACCCAGTACTTC.